A selection of T cell receptor beta chains follows, all from one sample in a study of shared clonotypes between healthy human individuals. Clones were sequenced by immunoSEQ multiplex PCR, and TCRdb holds only the in-frame ones, with some missing. The data hold about 1,500,000 clones, with roughly 97% observed a single time. Material for sequencing was naive CD4+ T cells sorted from blood. The receptors come from a young man in good health. The CDR3 runs from the conserved cysteine through the conserved F or W. The D gene is left open where the match is weak. A row's size may be missing; if present it is once, few, many or a size class.

J,V,D,size,DNA,CDR3
TRBJ2-5,TRBV29-1,-,-,TGCAGCGTTGTAAAGGGGCCAACAGAGACCCAGTACTTC,CSVVKGPTETQYF
TRBJ1-5,TRBV30,TRBD1,-,TGTGCCTGGAGTGCGAAGGGGGCTCAGCCCCAGCATTTT,CAWSAKGAQPQHF
TRBJ2-6,TRBV6-1,-,-,TGTGCCAGCAGTGAAGCGGCAGCCCTTTACTCTGGGGCCAACGTCCTGACTTTC,CASSEAAALYSGANVLTF
TRBJ2-1,TRBV5-4,TRBD1,-,TGTGCCAGCAGCACCCCCGGGACAGGCTCCTACAATGAGCAGTTCTTC,CASSTPGTGSYNEQFF
TRBJ2-1,TRBV29-1,TRBD2,-,TGCAGCGTTGAAGTAGTACTAGCGGATGAGCAGTTCTTC,CSVEVVLADEQFF
TRBJ2-1,TRBV14,TRBD2,once,TGTGCCAGCAGGCGGACTAGCGGGAGGAATGAGCAGTTCTTC,CASRRTSGRNEQFF
TRBJ2-7,TRBV5-1,TRBD2,once,TGCGCCAGCAGCTCGACGAGGGCGGGAGGTGTGTACGAGCAGTACTTC,CASSSTRAGGVYEQYF
TRBJ2-7,TRBV28,-,-,TGTGCCAGCACCTGGGGGAAGGAGGTGTACGAGCAGTACTTC,CASTWGKEVYEQYF
TRBJ2-5,TRBV9,-,-,TGTGCCAGCAGCACCCGGGGTTGGGTGTACCAAGAGACCCAGTACTTC,CASSTRGWVYQETQYF
TRBJ2-7,TRBV28,TRBD2,once,TGTGCCAGCAGTCTAATTTTAGCGGGAGGAATCAGGAACGAGCAGTACTTC,CASSLILAGGIRNEQYF
TRBJ2-2,TRBV27,-,-,TGTGCCAGCAGTCCGTTTGGGTGGCTAGCTGTTGTTGGGGAGCTGTTTTTT,CASSPFGWLAVVGELFF
TRBJ2-3,TRBV30,TRBD1,-,TGTGCCTGGAGCGGTCTTAGACCCACAGGGGCAGATACGCAGTATTTT,CAWSGLRPTGADTQYF